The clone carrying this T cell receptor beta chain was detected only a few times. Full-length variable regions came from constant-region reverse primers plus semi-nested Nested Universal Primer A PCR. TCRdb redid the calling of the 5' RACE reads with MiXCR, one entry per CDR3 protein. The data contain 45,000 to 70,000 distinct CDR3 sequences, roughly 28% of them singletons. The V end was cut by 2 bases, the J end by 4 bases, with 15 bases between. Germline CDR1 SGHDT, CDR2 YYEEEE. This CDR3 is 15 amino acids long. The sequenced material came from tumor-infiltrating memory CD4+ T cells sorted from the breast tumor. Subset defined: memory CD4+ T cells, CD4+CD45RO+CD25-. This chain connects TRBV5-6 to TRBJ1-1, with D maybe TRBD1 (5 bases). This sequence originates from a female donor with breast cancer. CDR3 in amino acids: CASSLTGLSGTEAFF. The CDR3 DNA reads TGTGCCAGCAGCTTAACAGGATTAAGTGGCACTGAAGCTTTCTTT.